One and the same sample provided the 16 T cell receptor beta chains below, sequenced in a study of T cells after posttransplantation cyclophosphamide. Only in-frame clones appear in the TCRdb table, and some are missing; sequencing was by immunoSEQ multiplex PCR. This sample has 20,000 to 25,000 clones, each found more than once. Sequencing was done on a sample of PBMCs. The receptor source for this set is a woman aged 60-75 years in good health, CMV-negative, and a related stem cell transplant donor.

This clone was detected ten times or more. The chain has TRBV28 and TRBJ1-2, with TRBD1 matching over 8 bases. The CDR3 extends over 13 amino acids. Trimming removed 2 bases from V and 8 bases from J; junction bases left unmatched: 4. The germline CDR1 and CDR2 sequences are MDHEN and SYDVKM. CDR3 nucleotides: TGTGCCAGCAGTTTACAGGGGGCGGGGGGCTACACCTTC. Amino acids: CASSLQGAGGYTF.

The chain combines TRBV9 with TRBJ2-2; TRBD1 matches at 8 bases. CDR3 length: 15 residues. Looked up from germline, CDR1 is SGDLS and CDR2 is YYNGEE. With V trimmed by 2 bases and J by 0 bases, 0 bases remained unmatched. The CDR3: CASSVTGANTGELFF. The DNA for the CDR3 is TGTGCCAGCAGCGTGACAGGGGCGAACACCGGGGAGCTGTTTTTT.

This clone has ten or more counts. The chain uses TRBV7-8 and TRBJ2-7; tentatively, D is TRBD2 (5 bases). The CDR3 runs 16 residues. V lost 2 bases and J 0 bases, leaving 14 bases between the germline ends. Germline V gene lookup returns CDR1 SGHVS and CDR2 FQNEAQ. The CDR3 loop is CASSLRPYGVSYEQYF. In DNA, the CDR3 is TGTGCCAGCAGCTTACGCCCGTACGGGGTCTCCTACGAGCAGTACTTC.

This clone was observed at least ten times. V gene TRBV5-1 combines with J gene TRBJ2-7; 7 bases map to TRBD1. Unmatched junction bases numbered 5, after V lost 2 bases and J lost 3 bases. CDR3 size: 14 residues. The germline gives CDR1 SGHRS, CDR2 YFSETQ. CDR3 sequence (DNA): TGCGCCAGCAGCTTTAGCCGACAGGGCTACGAGCAGTACTTC. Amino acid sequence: CASSFSRQGYEQYF.

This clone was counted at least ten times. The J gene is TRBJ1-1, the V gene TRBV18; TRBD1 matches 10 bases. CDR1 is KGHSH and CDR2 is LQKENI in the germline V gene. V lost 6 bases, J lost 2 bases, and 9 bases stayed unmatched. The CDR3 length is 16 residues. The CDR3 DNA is TGTGCCAGCTCGCGCGACAGGGGGCGAGGAAACACTGAAGCTTTCTTT. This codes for CASSRDRGRGNTEAFF.

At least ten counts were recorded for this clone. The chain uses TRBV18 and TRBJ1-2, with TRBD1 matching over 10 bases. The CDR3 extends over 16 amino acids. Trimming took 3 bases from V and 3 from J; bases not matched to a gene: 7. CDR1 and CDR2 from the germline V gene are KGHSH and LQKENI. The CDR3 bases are TGTGCCAGCTCACCCACGGACAGGGGGGGTGACTATGGCTACACCTTC. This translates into CASSPTDRGGDYGYTF.

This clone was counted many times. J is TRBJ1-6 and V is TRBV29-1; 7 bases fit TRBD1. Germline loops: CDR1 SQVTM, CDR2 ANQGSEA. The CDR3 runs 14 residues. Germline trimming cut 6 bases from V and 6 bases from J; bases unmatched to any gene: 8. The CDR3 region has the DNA TGCAGCGTACAATCCGGGACAGCTAATTCACCCCTCCACTTT. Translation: CSVQSGTANSPLHF.

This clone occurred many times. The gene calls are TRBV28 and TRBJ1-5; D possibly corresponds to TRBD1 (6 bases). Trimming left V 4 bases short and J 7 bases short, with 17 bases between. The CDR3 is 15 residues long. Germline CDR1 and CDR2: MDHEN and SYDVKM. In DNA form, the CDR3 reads TGTGCCAGCAGTTCTTTACAGGGCCCTGGGCAGCCCCAGCATTTT. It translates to CASSSLQGPGQPQHF.

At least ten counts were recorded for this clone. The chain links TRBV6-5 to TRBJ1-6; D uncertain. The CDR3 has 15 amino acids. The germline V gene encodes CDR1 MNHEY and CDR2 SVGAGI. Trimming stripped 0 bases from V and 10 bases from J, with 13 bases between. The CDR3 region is CASSYSDTIMSPLHF. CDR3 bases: TGTGCCAGCAGTTACTCGGATACTATTATGTCACCCCTCCACTTT.

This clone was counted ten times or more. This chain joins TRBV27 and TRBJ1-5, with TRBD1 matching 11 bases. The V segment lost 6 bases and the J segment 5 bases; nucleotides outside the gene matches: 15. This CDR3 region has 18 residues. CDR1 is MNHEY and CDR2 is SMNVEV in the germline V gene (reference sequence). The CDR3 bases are TGTGCCAGCAGACCCGGGACAGGGGGAGAAGGTCCACATCAGCCCCAGCATTTT. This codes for CASRPGTGGEGPHQPQHF.

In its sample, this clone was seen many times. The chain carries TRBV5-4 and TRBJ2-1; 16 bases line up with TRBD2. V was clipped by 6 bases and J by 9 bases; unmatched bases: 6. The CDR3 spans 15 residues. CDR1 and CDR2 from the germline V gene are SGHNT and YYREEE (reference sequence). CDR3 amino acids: CASKGLAGGQGEQFF. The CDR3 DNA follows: TGTGCCAGCAAGGGACTAGCGGGAGGGCAAGGTGAGCAGTTCTTC.

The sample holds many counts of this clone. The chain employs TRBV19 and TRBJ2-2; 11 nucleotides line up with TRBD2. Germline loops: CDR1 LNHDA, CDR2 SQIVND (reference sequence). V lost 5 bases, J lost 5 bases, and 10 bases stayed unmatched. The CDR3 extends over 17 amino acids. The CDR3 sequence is CASSPLLLAGGTGELFF. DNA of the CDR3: TGTGCCAGTAGTCCCCTACTTCTAGCGGGGGGAACCGGGGAGCTGTTTTTT.

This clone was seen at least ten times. CDR3 amino acids: CASSAGASTDTQYF. The CDR3 DNA sequence: TGTGCCAGCAGCGCGGGAGCTAGCACAGATACGCAGTATTTT. The rearrangement uses TRBV7-8 and TRBJ2-3; 7 positions agree with TRBD2. This CDR3 has 14 amino acids. V shed 5 bases, J shed 0 bases, and the junction held 2 bases outside the gene matches. Germline CDR1 is SGHVS and CDR2 is FQNEAQ.

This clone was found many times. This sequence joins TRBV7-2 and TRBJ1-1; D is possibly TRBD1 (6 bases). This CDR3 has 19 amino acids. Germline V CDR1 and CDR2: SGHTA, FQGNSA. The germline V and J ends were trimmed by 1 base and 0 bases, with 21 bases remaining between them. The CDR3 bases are TGTGCCAGCAGCTTAGGCGGGTGGGGTCAGGGGATTTTGAACACTGAAGCTTTCTTT. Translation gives CASSLGGWGQGILNTEAFF.

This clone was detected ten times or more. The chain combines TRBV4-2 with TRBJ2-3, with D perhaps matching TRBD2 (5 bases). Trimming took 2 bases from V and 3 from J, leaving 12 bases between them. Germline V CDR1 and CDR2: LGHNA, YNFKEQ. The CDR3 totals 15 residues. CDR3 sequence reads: CASSQRTGDTDTQYF. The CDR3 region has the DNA TGTGCCAGCAGCCAACGTACCGGGGATACAGATACGCAGTATTTT.

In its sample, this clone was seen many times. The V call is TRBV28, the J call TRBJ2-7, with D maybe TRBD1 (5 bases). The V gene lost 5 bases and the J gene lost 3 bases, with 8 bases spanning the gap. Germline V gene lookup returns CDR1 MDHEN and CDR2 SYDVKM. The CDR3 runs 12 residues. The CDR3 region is CASSRQGYEQYF. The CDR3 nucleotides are TGTGCCAGCAGTCGCCAGGGCTACGAGCAGTACTTC.